A selection of T cell receptor beta chains follows, all from one sample in a study of OX40 agonist ivuxolimab in advanced cancers. The table came from immunoSEQ multiplex PCR; TCRdb's copy has only in-frame clones and leaves some out. The data hold 19,000 or so clones, with about 90% observed a single time. The starting material was CD4+ or CD8+ T cells sorted from blood, obtained in a trial of the OX40 agonist ivuxolimab. All receptors come from an adult with an advanced solid tumor such as melanoma, head and neck, liver or kidney cancer. The CDR3 runs from the conserved cysteine through the conserved F or W. A D gene is named only where the DNA matches it firmly. Rows may omit the clone size; those that give it use once, few, many or a size class.

D: -
J: TRBJ1-2
size: -
V: TRBV29-1
CDR3: CSVQTAGRHGYGYTF
DNA: TGCAGCGTCCAGACTGCAGGTCGGCACGGCTATGGCTACACCTTC

D: TRBD2
J: TRBJ2-3
size: -
V: TRBV4-1
CDR3: CASSQAREADTQYF
DNA: TGCGCCAGCAGCCAAGCCCGGGAGGCAGATACGCAGTATTTT

D: TRBD2
J: TRBJ2-5
size: -
V: TRBV7-7
CDR3: CASSFQRGGPQETQYF
DNA: TGTGCCAGCAGCTTTCAGCGGGGAGGTCCTCAAGAGACCCAGTACTTC

D: -
J: TRBJ1-4
size: -
V: TRBV19
CDR3: CASSTSGLGEKLFF
DNA: TGTGCCAGTAGTACGTCAGGGCTCGGAGAAAAACTGTTTTTT

D: -
J: TRBJ1-2
size: -
V: TRBV2
CDR3: CASFPGSAGGYTF
DNA: TGTGCCAGTTTCCCGGGGTCGGCCGGGGGCTACACCTTC

D: -
J: TRBJ2-7
size: few
V: TRBV4-1
CDR3: CASSQLVGREQYF
DNA: TGCGCCAGCAGCCAATTGGTGGGGCGCGAGCAGTACTTC

D: -
J: TRBJ2-7
size: once
V: TRBV6-6
CDR3: CASVGFGGYEQYF
DNA: TGTGCCAGCGTAGGGTTCGGTGGCTACGAGCAGTACTTC

D: -
J: TRBJ2-2
size: once
V: TRBV27
CDR3: CASSFHTGELFF
DNA: TGTGCCAGCAGTTTCCACACCGGGGAGCTGTTTTTT

D: TRBD1
J: TRBJ2-2
size: -
V: TRBV19
CDR3: CASSEGARTGELFF
DNA: TGTGCCAGTAGTGAGGGGGCGCGGACCGGGGAGCTGTTTTTT

D: -
J: TRBJ1-2
size: -
V: TRBV9
CDR3: CASSAPTGSGYGYTF
DNA: TGTGCCAGCAGCGCCCCTACAGGGTCGGGCTATGGCTACACCTTC

D: -
J: TRBJ2-2
size: -
V: TRBV5-6
CDR3: CASSFVRGTTGELFF
DNA: TGTGCCAGCAGCTTTGTCAGGGGCACCACCGGGGAGCTGTTTTTT

D: TRBD2
J: TRBJ2-1
size: -
V: TRBV4-1
CDR3: CASSLPPWSSGELRQFF
DNA: TGCGCCAGCAGCCTGCCGCCGTGGTCTAGCGGGGAACTTAGGCAGTTCTTC

D: TRBD1
J: TRBJ1-1
size: few
V: TRBV7-9
CDR3: CASSRQGANTEAFF
DNA: TGTGCCAGCAGCCGACAGGGGGCGAACACTGAAGCTTTCTTT

D: -
J: TRBJ1-4
size: -
V: TRBV29-1
CDR3: CSVESGRIPEKLFF
DNA: TGCAGCGTTGAGTCCGGCCGGATCCCTGAAAAACTGTTTTTT

D: TRBD1
J: TRBJ2-6
size: -
V: TRBV27
CDR3: CASSLDREGAGANVLTF
DNA: TGTGCCAGCAGTTTAGACAGGGAAGGTGCTGGGGCCAACGTCCTGACTTTC

D: -
J: TRBJ1-1
size: -
V: TRBV4-1
CDR3: CASSQDRFQGAFF
DNA: TGCGCCAGCAGCCAAGATCGTTTCCAGGGAGCTTTCTTT

D: -
J: TRBJ2-6
size: -
V: TRBV7-6
CDR3: CASSLTRTGGNSGANVLTF
DNA: TGTGCCAGCAGCTTAACACGGACTGGGGGAAACTCTGGGGCCAACGTCCTGACTTTC

D: -
J: TRBJ2-2
size: -
V: TRBV4-1
CDR3: CASSPSRTANTGELFF
DNA: TGCGCCAGCAGCCCATCGAGGACAGCTAACACCGGGGAGCTGTTTTTT

D: -
J: TRBJ1-4
size: -
V: TRBV9
CDR3: CASSLTAGLGEKLFF
DNA: TGTGCCAGCAGCCTAACAGCAGGGCTCGGTGAAAAACTGTTTTTT

D: TRBD1
J: TRBJ2-5
size: -
V: TRBV30
CDR3: CAWSVITGGSETQYF
DNA: TGTGCCTGGAGTGTAATTACAGGGGGGAGCGAGACCCAGTACTTC

D: TRBD1
J: TRBJ1-1
size: -
V: TRBV4-1
CDR3: CASSQDRGSPEAFF
DNA: TGCGCCAGCAGCCAGGACAGGGGGTCCCCTGAAGCTTTCTTT

D: -
J: TRBJ1-5
size: few
V: TRBV6-5
CDR3: CASSYQAYQPQHF
DNA: TGTGCCAGCAGTTACCAGGCTTATCAGCCCCAGCATTTT

D: TRBD2
J: TRBJ2-3
size: -
V: TRBV11-2
CDR3: CASSSVQREGTDTQYF
DNA: TGTGCCAGCAGCTCAGTACAGCGGGAGGGCACAGATACGCAGTATTTT

D: TRBD2
J: TRBJ2-5
size: -
V: TRBV7-7
CDR3: CASSPGGLAGEETQYF
DNA: TGTGCCAGCAGCCCGGGAGGACTAGCGGGAGAGGAGACCCAGTACTTC

D: TRBD1
J: TRBJ1-1
size: -
V: TRBV5-6
CDR3: CASSAGQGFEAFF
DNA: TGTGCCAGCAGCGCGGGACAGGGGTTTGAAGCTTTCTTT

D: -
J: TRBJ2-1
size: once
V: TRBV19
CDR3: CASSIRSGGGSNEQFF
DNA: TGTGCCAGTAGTATCCGTTCGGGCGGGGGCAGCAATGAGCAGTTCTTC

D: -
J: TRBJ1-2
size: -
V: TRBV5-6
CDR3: CASSLAPGGGIVYGYTF
DNA: TGTGCCAGCAGCTTGGCGCCGGGTGGGGGTATAGTCTATGGCTACACCTTC

D: -
J: TRBJ2-1
size: -
V: TRBV5-1
CDR3: CASSLSISAYNEQFF
DNA: TGCGCCAGCAGCTTGTCTATTAGCGCCTACAATGAGCAGTTCTTC

D: TRBD2
J: TRBJ2-1
size: -
V: TRBV19
CDR3: CASSAGLAGGHEQFF
DNA: TGTGCCAGTAGTGCGGGACTAGCGGGGGGGCATGAGCAGTTCTTC

D: -
J: TRBJ1-6
size: -
V: TRBV2
CDR3: CASSEGTPLHF
DNA: TGTGCCAGCAGTGAGGGGACCCCCCTCCACTTT

D: -
J: TRBJ2-5
size: -
V: TRBV2
CDR3: CASSEIVRGPYRTQYF
DNA: TGTGCCAGCAGTGAAATTGTGCGGGGACCGTATCGTACCCAGTACTTC

D: TRBD1
J: TRBJ2-7
size: once
V: TRBV6-5
CDR3: CASRPGQENYEQYF
DNA: TGTGCCAGCAGACCGGGACAGGAGAACTACGAGCAGTACTTC

D: -
J: TRBJ2-7
size: once
V: TRBV27
CDR3: CASSLTGQPYEQYF
DNA: TGTGCCAGCAGTTTGACAGGACAACCCTACGAGCAGTACTTC

D: -
J: TRBJ2-7
size: -
V: TRBV5-5
CDR3: CASSLERDLPYEQYF
DNA: TGTGCCAGCAGCTTGGAAAGGGACCTCCCCTACGAGCAGTACTTC

D: -
J: TRBJ2-2
size: -
V: TRBV6-5
CDR3: CASSYSGTGELFF
DNA: TGTGCCAGCAGTTACTCTGGGACCGGGGAGCTGTTTTTT

D: TRBD1
J: TRBJ2-3
size: -
V: TRBV6-5
CDR3: CASSSGGLTDTQYF
DNA: TGTGCCAGCAGTTCAGGGGGCTTAACAGATACGCAGTATTTT

D: -
J: TRBJ1-4
size: -
V: TRBV15
CDR3: CATSREPDRSGLTEKLFF
DNA: TGTGCCACCAGCAGAGAGCCCGACCGGTCCGGACTCACGGAAAAACTGTTTTTT

D: -
J: TRBJ2-4
size: -
V: TRBV19
CDR3: CASSIVGGAKNIQYF
DNA: TGTGCCAGTAGTATAGTTGGGGGGGCCAAAAACATTCAGTACTTC

D: TRBD1
J: TRBJ1-2
size: -
V: TRBV29-1
CDR3: CSVETPGQAYYGYTF
DNA: TGCAGCGTCGAGACTCCGGGACAGGCTTACTATGGCTACACCTTC

D: -
J: TRBJ1-2
size: -
V: TRBV13
CDR3: CASSLGSLWESGGYTF
DNA: TGTGCCAGCAGCTTAGGCTCCCTTTGGGAGTCAGGGGGCTACACCTTC

D: TRBD1
J: TRBJ1-2
size: few
V: TRBV27
CDR3: CASWNRGGYTF
DNA: TGTGCCAGCTGGAACAGGGGGGGCTACACCTTC

D: TRBD1
J: TRBJ1-5
size: -
V: TRBV6-6
CDR3: CASSPTGIHQPQHF
DNA: TGTGCCAGCAGTCCGACAGGGATTCATCAGCCCCAGCATTTT

D: -
J: TRBJ2-7
size: few
V: TRBV10-3
CDR3: CAISEPTSWDISRPGEQYF
DNA: TGTGCCATCAGTGAGCCAACCTCCTGGGACATTTCCCGACCTGGAGAGCAGTACTTC

D: -
J: TRBJ1-4
size: -
V: TRBV2
CDR3: CASSAGEGTNEKLFF
DNA: TGTGCCAGCAGTGCCGGGGAGGGGACTAATGAAAAACTGTTTTTT

D: -
J: TRBJ1-2
size: -
V: TRBV5-6
CDR3: CASSFAPPIYGGDYGYTF
DNA: TGTGCCAGCAGCTTCGCACCACCAATTTATGGGGGTGACTATGGCTACACCTTC

D: -
J: TRBJ2-1
size: -
V: TRBV7-9
CDR3: CASSPPVRVGVYEQFF
DNA: TGTGCCAGCAGCCCCCCCGTTAGGGTTGGCGTCTATGAGCAGTTCTTC